This T cell receptor beta chain was observed in a study of blood T cell repertoires in COVID-19. A single count supports this clone. The trim removed 2 bases at V and 5 bases at J, leaving 1 base unmatched. The V gene's germline CDR1 is SGHRS and CDR2 YFSETQ. The CDR3 covers 14 residues. Sequenced by immunoSEQ multiplex PCR; TCRdb stores in-frame clones only, minus some. The sample consists of 200,000 to 250,000 clones, roughly 80% of them appearing once. Sequencing was done on a sample of PBMCs or T cells enriched from blood (not recorded which). The chain carries TRBV5-1 and TRBJ1-6, with 7 nucleotides matching TRBD1. The sequence was obtained from a man aged 55 to 70 who had recovered from COVID-19. CDR3 nucleotide sequence: TGCGCCAGCAGCTTCGGGACAGATAATTCACCCCTCCACTTT. This codes for CASSFGTDNSPLHF.